This is a list of T cell receptor beta chains from one sample in a study of blood T cell repertoires in COVID-19. Libraries were prepared by immunoSEQ multiplex PCR; TCRdb keeps only in-frame clonotypes and omits some of them. In the table there are 300,000 to 350,000 clones, around nine tenths of which are singletons. Material for sequencing was PBMCs or T cells enriched from blood (not recorded which). The receptors stem from a man aged 25-45 years who had recovered from COVID-19. Both conserved end residues are part of each CDR3. A D gene is named only where the DNA matches it firmly. The listing skips clone size in some rows; elsewhere it reads once, few, many or a size class.

abundance: -; d_gene: TRBD2; len: 16; j_gene: TRBJ2-1; v_gene: TRBV15; CDR3aa: CATSRAGGVQYNEQFF; CDR3nt: TGTGCCACCAGCCGAGCGGGGGGGGTTCAGTACAATGAGCAGTTCTTC
abundance: few; d_gene: -; len: 15; j_gene: TRBJ1-5; v_gene: TRBV27; CDR3aa: CASSPTGSSYQPQHF; CDR3nt: TGTGCCAGCAGTCCGACCGGGTCAAGTTATCAGCCCCAGCATTTT
abundance: -; d_gene: -; len: 14; j_gene: TRBJ1-1; v_gene: TRBV28; CDR3aa: CASSLTGDSTEAFF; CDR3nt: TGTGCCAGCAGTTTGACAGGTGACAGCACTGAAGCTTTCTTT
abundance: -; d_gene: TRBD1; len: 16; j_gene: TRBJ1-4; v_gene: TRBV5-4; CDR3aa: CASSLYSGTANEKLFF; CDR3nt: TGTGCCAGCAGCCTTTACTCCGGGACAGCTAATGAAAAACTGTTTTTT
abundance: -; d_gene: -; len: 11; j_gene: TRBJ2-7; v_gene: TRBV28; CDR3aa: CASSLEASQYF; CDR3nt: TGTGCCAGCAGTTTAGAGGCTAGCCAGTACTTC
abundance: -; d_gene: TRBD1; len: 15; j_gene: TRBJ1-1; v_gene: TRBV6-5; CDR3aa: CASRPRDRGNTEAFF; CDR3nt: TGTGCCAGCAGGCCCCGGGACAGGGGGAACACTGAAGCTTTCTTT
abundance: -; d_gene: -; len: 14; j_gene: TRBJ1-2; v_gene: TRBV10-3; CDR3aa: CAISAEMGGYGYTF; CDR3nt: TGTGCCATCAGCGCCGAAATGGGGGGGTACGGCTACACCTTC
abundance: -; d_gene: TRBD2; len: 16; j_gene: TRBJ2-5; v_gene: TRBV2; CDR3aa: CATSKGTSGGAGTQYF; CDR3nt: TGTGCCACCTCGAAGGGGACTAGCGGGGGGGCAGGGACCCAGTACTTC
abundance: -; d_gene: -; len: 15; j_gene: TRBJ2-2; v_gene: TRBV10-3; CDR3aa: CAISNPAGPAGELFF; CDR3nt: TGTGCCATCAGTAACCCGGCAGGGCCGGCCGGGGAGCTGTTTTTT
abundance: -; d_gene: -; len: 11; j_gene: TRBJ1-6; v_gene: TRBV5-6; CDR3aa: CASSLGLDRVF; CDR3nt: TGTGCCAGCAGCTTGGGACTGGACAGAGTCTTT
abundance: -; d_gene: TRBD2; len: 16; j_gene: TRBJ2-7; v_gene: TRBV15; CDR3aa: CATSRDPRGVSYEQYF; CDR3nt: TGTGCCACCAGCAGAGATCCGCGGGGGGTCTCCTACGAGCAGTACTTC
abundance: -; d_gene: TRBD1; len: 14; j_gene: TRBJ1-2; v_gene: TRBV28; CDR3aa: CASRSGQTLSGYTF; CDR3nt: TGTGCCAGCAGGTCGGGACAGACGCTAAGTGGCTACACCTTC
abundance: -; d_gene: TRBD2; len: 16; j_gene: TRBJ2-3; v_gene: TRBV4-2; CDR3aa: CASSQDLGTKVDTQYF; CDR3nt: TGTGCCAGCAGCCAAGATCTAGGGACTAAGGTAGATACGCAGTATTTT
abundance: -; d_gene: TRBD1; len: 16; j_gene: TRBJ1-6; v_gene: TRBV18; CDR3aa: CASSPPSGTGNSPLHF; CDR3nt: TGTGCCAGCTCACCACCGAGCGGGACAGGGAATTCACCCCTCCACTTT
abundance: -; d_gene: TRBD2; len: 18; j_gene: TRBJ2-3; v_gene: TRBV6-1; CDR3aa: CASSEGPLGSGRLDTQYF; CDR3nt: TGTGCCAGCAGTGAAGGGCCTCTTGGTAGCGGGAGGTTAGATACGCAGTATTTT
abundance: -; d_gene: TRBD1; len: 19; j_gene: TRBJ1-2; v_gene: TRBV6-4; CDR3aa: CASSEPTDRGQFNNYGYTF; CDR3nt: TGTGCCAGCAGCGAACCGACCGACAGGGGACAATTCAATAACTATGGCTACACCTTC
abundance: once; d_gene: TRBD1; len: 16; j_gene: TRBJ1-5; v_gene: TRBV19; CDR3aa: CASSTPTGAGNQPQHF; CDR3nt: TGTGCCAGTAGTACCCCGACAGGGGCGGGCAATCAGCCCCAGCATTTT
abundance: -; d_gene: TRBD1; len: 16; j_gene: TRBJ1-1; v_gene: TRBV19; CDR3aa: CASSIDSGRGTLEAFF; CDR3nt: TGTGCCAGTAGTATAGATAGTGGCAGGGGGACCCTCGAAGCTTTCTTT
abundance: -; d_gene: -; len: 13; j_gene: TRBJ2-7; v_gene: TRBV19; CDR3aa: CASSTRDSYEQYF; CDR3nt: TGTGCCAGTAGTACCAGGGACTCCTACGAGCAGTACTTC
abundance: -; d_gene: TRBD2; len: 15; j_gene: TRBJ2-3; v_gene: TRBV2; CDR3aa: CASRPTSGGGDTQYF; CDR3nt: TGTGCCAGCAGACCGACTAGCGGGGGGGGAGATACGCAGTATTTT
abundance: -; d_gene: -; len: 18; j_gene: TRBJ1-3; v_gene: TRBV9; CDR3aa: CASSVAPTGTSSGNTIYF; CDR3nt: TGTGCCAGCAGCGTAGCACCAACAGGGACCTCCTCTGGAAACACCATATATTTT
abundance: -; d_gene: TRBD1; len: 24; j_gene: TRBJ1-5; v_gene: TRBV3-1/TRBV3-2; CDR3aa: CASSQVTPLPYSSRGGQGNQPQHF; CDR3nt: TGTGCCAGCAGCCAAGTAACTCCCCTCCCCTACTCGTCCAGGGGAGGACAGGGCAATCAGCCCCAGCATTTT
abundance: -; d_gene: TRBD1; len: 15; j_gene: TRBJ1-2; v_gene: TRBV28; CDR3aa: CASRLTGGKNYGYTF; CDR3nt: TGTGCCAGCCGCTTGACAGGGGGCAAAAACTATGGCTACACCTTC
abundance: -; d_gene: -; len: 14; j_gene: TRBJ2-2; v_gene: TRBV15; CDR3aa: CATSRDKNTGELFF; CDR3nt: TGTGCCACCAGCAGAGACAAAAACACCGGGGAGCTGTTTTTT